The T cell receptor (beta chain) under discussion was sequenced for a study of cytomegalovirus exposure and HLA in healthy donors. General observations from the study: In vitro experiments confirmed that a few CMV-associated chains were specific for CMV antigens.

The V end lost 4 bases, the J end lost 0 bases, and 11 bases lay between the germline ends. Germline V gene sequence: CDR1 SGHDT, CDR2 YYEEEE. The CDR3 sequence is 15 residues long. 60 Vbeta and 13 Jbeta primers were used in PCR. Method: immunoSEQ multiplex PCR; TCRdb's copy keeps in-frame clones and lacks some. The sample contains approximately 110,000 clones, 80% to 85% of which appear only once. As concerns this clone: What it binds is unknown.

Sequenced material: PBMCs. This TCR was sampled from a woman aged 25 to 39 in good health and CMV-seronegative. The chain has TRBV5-6 and TRBJ2-1; D is perhaps TRBD1 (5 bases). The CDR3 region is CASSPDISSYNEQFF. The DNA for the CDR3 is TGTGCCAGCAGCCCGGACATTAGCTCCTACAATGAGCAGTTCTTC. Using reference TRBV5-6 and TRBJ2-1 for the parts outside the CDR3, the full variable domain is DAGVTQSPTHLIKTRGQQVTLRCSPKSGHDTVSWYQQALGQGPQFIFQYYEEEERQRGNFPDRFSGHQFPNYSSELNVNALLLGDSALYLCASSPDISSYNEQFFGPGTRLTVL.